This entry concerns a single T cell receptor beta chain. Its antigen is unidentified. These data originate in a study of T cell responses to AZD1222 COVID-19 vaccine. Overall study results and limits: With two AZD1222 doses given, Spike-specific TCR breadth and depth both rose. Samples come after the peak T cell response, not at day 14. Clonal diversity was possibly underestimated, and white British individuals and females predominated among donors. A reported finding is that nearly half of spike-specific TCRs target unmutated variant regions.

Clones were sequenced by immunoSEQ multiplex PCR, and TCRdb holds only the in-frame ones, with some missing. The table shows about 120,000 clones, with about 90% occurring only once. After removal of 4 bases from V and 2 bases from J, the junction contained 5 bases not matched to a gene. The CDR3 extends over 15 amino acids. Germline CDR1 reads LNHNV; CDR2 reads YYDKDF (reference sequence). The chain uses TRBV15 and TRBJ2-1; 7 nucleotides line up with TRBD2. This specimen consisted of peripheral blood, obtained on day 0 of AZD1222 vaccination. This clonotype originated in an adult in good health. The CDR3 here is CATSIERETYNEQFF. The CDR3 bases are TGTGCCACCAGCATCGAGCGGGAAACCTACAATGAGCAGTTCTTC.